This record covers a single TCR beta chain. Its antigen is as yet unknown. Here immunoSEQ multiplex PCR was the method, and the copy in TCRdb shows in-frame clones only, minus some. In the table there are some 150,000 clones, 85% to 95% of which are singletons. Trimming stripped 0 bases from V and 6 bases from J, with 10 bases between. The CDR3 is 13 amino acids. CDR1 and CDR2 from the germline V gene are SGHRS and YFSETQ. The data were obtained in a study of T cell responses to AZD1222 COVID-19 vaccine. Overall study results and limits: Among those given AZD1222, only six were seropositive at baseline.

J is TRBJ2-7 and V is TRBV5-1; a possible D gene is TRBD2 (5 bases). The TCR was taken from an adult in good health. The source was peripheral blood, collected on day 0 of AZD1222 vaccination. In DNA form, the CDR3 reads TGCGCCAGCAGCTTGGTAGAGGGAACCGAGCAGTACTTC. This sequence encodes CASSLVEGTEQYF.